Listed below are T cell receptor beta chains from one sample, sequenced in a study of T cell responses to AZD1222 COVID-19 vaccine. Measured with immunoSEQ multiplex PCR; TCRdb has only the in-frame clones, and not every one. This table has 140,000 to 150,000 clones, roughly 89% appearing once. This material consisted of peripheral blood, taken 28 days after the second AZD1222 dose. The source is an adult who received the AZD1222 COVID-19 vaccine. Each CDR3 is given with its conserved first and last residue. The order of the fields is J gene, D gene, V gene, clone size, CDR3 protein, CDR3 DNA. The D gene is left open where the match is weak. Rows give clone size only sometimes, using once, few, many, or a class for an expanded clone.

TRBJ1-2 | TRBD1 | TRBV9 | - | CASSPWTGSNYGYTF | TGTGCCAGCAGCCCCTGGACAGGGAGTAACTATGGCTACACCTTC
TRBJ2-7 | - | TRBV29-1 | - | CSVYPRDSYEQYF | TGCAGCGTTTACCCCAGGGACTCCTACGAGCAGTACTTC
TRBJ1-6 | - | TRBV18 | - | CASSPYSSRNSPLHF | TGTGCCAGCTCACCATACTCCAGCCGCAATTCACCCCTCCACTTT
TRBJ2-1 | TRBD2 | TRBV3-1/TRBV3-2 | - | CASSQDPRFQPLGPGGEQFF | TGTGCCAGCAGCCAAGATCCAAGGTTTCAACCGTTGGGCCCGGGAGGTGAGCAGTTCTTC
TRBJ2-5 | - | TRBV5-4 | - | CASSLSGSQETQYF | TGTGCCAGCAGCTTGTCGGGCTCCCAAGAGACCCAGTACTTC
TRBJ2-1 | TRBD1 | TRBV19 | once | CASSDRARGSYNEQFF | TGTGCCAGTAGTGACAGGGCAAGGGGGTCCTACAATGAGCAGTTCTTC
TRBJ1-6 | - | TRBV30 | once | CAWSWDIDNSPLHF | TGTGCCTGGAGCTGGGACATCGATAATTCACCCCTCCACTTT
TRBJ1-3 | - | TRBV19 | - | CASSMGSRNTIYF | TGTGCCAGTAGTATGGGCAGCAGAAACACCATATATTTT
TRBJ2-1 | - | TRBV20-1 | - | CSASRGPSNEQFF | TGCAGTGCTAGTCGCGGACCTTCCAATGAGCAGTTCTTC
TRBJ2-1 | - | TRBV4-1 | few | CASSQASGLSYNEQFF | TGCGCCAGCAGCCAAGCCTCGGGTCTCTCCTACAATGAGCAGTTCTTC
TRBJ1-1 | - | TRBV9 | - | CASSVDYGPKDTEAFF | TGTGCCAGCAGCGTAGATTATGGGCCTAAGGACACTGAAGCTTTCTTT
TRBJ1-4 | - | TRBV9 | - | CASSLRSGIREKLFF | TGTGCCAGCAGCTTGCGGTCAGGTATACGGGAAAAACTGTTTTTT
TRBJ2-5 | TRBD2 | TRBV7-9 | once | CASSLASGGRETQYF | TGTGCCAGCAGCTTAGCTAGCGGGGGTAGAGAGACCCAGTACTTC
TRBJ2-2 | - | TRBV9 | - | CASSHSGAGELFF | TGTGCCAGCAGCCACTCGGGGGCCGGGGAGCTGTTTTTT
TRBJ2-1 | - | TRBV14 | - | CASSPLLAPSSYNEQFF | TGTGCCAGCAGCCCACTACTAGCCCCAAGCTCCTACAATGAGCAGTTCTTC
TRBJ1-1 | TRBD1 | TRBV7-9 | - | CASSPIRDRGGTEAFF | TGTGCCAGCAGCCCGATTCGGGACAGGGGCGGAACTGAAGCTTTCTTT
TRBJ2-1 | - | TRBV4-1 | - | CASSQPTRHLYNEQFF | TGCGCCAGCAGCCAACCCACTCGCCATCTCTACAATGAGCAGTTCTTC